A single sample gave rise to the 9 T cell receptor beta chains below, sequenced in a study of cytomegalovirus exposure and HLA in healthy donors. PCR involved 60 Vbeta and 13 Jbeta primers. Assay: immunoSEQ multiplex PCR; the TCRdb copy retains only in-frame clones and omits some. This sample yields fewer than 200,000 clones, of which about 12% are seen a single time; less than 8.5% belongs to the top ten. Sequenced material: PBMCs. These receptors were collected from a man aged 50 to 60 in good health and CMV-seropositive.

The CDR3 DNA reads as TGTGCCAGCAGCTTATTCGCAGGCGGGGGCACTGAAGCTTTCTTT. Its protein is CASSLFAGGGTEAFF. This sequence joins TRBV7-2 and TRBJ1-1; a possible D gene is TRBD1 (5 bases). Looked up from germline, CDR1 is SGHTA and CDR2 is FQGNSA. Trimming took 2 bases from V and 4 from J, leaving 14 bases between them. This CDR3 comprises 15 residues.

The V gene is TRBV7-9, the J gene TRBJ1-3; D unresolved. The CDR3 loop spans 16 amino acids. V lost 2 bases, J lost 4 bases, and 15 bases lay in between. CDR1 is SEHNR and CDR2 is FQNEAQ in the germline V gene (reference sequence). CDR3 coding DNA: TGTGCCAGCAGCTTAATTTGGGGAGAGGAAGGAAACACCATATATTTT. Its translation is CASSLIWGEEGNTIYF.

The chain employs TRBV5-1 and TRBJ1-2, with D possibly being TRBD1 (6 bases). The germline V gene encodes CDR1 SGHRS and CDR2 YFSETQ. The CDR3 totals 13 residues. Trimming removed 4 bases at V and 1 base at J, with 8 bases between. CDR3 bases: TGCGCCAGCAGCCCGGACAGTAACTATGGCTACACCTTC. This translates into CASSPDSNYGYTF.

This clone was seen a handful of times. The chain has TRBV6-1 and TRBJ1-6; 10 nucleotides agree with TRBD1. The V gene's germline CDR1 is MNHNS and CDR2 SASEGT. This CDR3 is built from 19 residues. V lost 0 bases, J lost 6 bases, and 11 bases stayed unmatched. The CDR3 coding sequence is TGTGCCAGCAGTGAAGCTAGGAGACAGGGGGCACAAGGTAATTCACCCCTCCACTTT. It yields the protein CASSEARRQGAQGNSPLHF.

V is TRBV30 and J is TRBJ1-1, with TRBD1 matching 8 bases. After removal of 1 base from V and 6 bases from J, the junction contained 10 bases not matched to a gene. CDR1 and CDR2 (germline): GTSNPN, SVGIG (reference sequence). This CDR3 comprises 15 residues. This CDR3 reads CAWSDIQGAVSEAFF. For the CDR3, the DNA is TGTGCCTGGAGTGATATTCAGGGGGCTGTCTCTGAAGCTTTCTTT.

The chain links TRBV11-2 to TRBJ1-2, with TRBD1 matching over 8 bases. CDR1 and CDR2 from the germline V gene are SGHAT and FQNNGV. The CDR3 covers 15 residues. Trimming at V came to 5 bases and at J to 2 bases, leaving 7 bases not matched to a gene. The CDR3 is CASSKLGQDNYGYTF. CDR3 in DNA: TGTGCCAGCAGCAAGCTGGGACAGGACAACTATGGCTACACCTTC.

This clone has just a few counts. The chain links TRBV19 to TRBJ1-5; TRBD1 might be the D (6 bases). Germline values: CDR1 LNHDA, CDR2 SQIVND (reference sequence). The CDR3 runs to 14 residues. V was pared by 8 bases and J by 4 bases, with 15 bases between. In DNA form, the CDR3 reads TGTGCCAGTTCTCTTTACAGGGCGAATCAGCCCCAGCATTTT. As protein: CASSLYRANQPQHF.

CDR3 residues: CASSLALSSGLRDTQYF. The CDR3, as DNA: TGCGCCAGCAGCTTGGCGTTGTCTAGCGGCCTGCGAGATACGCAGTATTTT. The chain combines TRBV5-1 with TRBJ2-3, with 7 bases matching TRBD2. V gave up 0 bases and J gave up 5 bases; unmatched junction bases: 12. The germline CDR1 and CDR2 sequences are SGHRS and YFSETQ. This CDR3 has 17 residues.

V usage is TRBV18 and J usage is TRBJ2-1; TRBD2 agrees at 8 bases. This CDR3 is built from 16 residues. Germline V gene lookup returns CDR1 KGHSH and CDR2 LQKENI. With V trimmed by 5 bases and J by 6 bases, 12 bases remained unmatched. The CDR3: CASSSARAGATNEQFF. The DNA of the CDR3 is TGTGCCAGCTCATCAGCGCGAGCGGGGGCGACCAATGAGCAGTTCTTC.